In this sample, the clone carrying this TCR beta chain turned up a few times. Its antigen is not identified. The record originates from a study of T cell repertoires in cytomegalovirus infection. Overall study: Selection of CMV epitopes for the study included recently identified HLA-C-restricted and well-studied HLA-B-restricted ones.

The V gene end was trimmed by 5 bases and the J gene end by 7 bases; junction bases not matched to a gene: 12. The length of the CDR3 is 16 residues. The V gene's germline CDR1 is MGHRA and CDR2 YSYEKL. Study-wide points: There were HLA-C-restricted CMV-specific TCR beta clonotypes dominating the ex vivo response.

TCRdb passed the reads through MiXCR, listing each CDR3 protein once. The table lists fewer than 1,000,000 distinct CDR3 sequences, 30% to 40% of them singletons. The rearrangement uses TRBV4-1 and TRBJ2-1; 9 positions match TRBD2. The sequencing here drew on cultured CD8+ T cells from PBMCs, taken from culture after CMV antigen stimulation. This receptor was identified in a human donor in good health (CMV status not recorded). Some clones in this sample may be carry-over from other donors' samples. In nucleotides, the CDR3 is TGCGCCAGCAGCTCCGATTTGGGCGGGGGGGGGAATGAGCAGTTCTTC. This encodes CASSSDLGGGGNEQFF.